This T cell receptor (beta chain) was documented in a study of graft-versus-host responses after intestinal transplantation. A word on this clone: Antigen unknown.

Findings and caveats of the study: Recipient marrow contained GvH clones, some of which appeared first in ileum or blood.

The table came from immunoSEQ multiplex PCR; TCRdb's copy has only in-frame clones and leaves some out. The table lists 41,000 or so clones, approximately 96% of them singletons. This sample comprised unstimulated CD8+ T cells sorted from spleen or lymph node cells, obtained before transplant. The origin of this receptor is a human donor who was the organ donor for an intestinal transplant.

This chain's CDR3 is CAWSSPSGGPRDTQYF. The DNA of the CDR3 is TGTGCCTGGAGTAGTCCCAGCGGGGGTCCTAGAGATACGCAGTATTTT. The V and J genes are TRBV30 and TRBJ2-3, with 8 bases matching TRBD2. J lost 5 bases, V lost 2 bases, and 12 bases had no gene match. The CDR3 sequence is 16 residues long. CDR1 is GTSNPN and CDR2 is SVGIG in the germline V gene (reference sequence). Drawing the rest from reference TRBV30 and TRBJ2-3, the complete variable domain is SQTIHQWPATLVQPVGSPLSLECTVEGTSNPNLYWYRQAAGRGLQLLFYSVGIGQISSEVPQNLSASRPQDRQFILSSKKLLLSDSGFYLCAWSSPSGGPRDTQYFGPGTRLTVL.